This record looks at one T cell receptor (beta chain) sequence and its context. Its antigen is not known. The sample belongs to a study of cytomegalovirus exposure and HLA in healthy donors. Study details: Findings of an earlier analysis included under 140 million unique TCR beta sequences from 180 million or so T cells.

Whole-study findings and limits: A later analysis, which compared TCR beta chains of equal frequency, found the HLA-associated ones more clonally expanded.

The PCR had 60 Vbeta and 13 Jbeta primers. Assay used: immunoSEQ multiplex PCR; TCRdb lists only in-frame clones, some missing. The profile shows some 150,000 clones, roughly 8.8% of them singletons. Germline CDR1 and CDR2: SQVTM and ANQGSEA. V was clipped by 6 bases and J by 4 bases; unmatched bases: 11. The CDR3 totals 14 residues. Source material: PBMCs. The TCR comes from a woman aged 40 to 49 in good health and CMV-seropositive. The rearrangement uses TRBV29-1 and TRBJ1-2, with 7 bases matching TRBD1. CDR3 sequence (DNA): TGCAGCGTAGGTAGGGGACAGACCTTCTATGGCTACACCTTC. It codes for CSVGRGQTFYGYTF.